This TCR beta chain derives from a study of regulatory T cells in long-lasting Graves disease. Time point indicated: newly diagnosed GD, antithyroid drugs for less than 3 months. The TCR library was made from RNA extracted from PBMCs. Into tubes containing EDTA, roughly 8.8 milliliters of peripheral blood were drawn. This clonotype was picked up many times. For TCR beta, libraries came from iRepertoire HTBI primers and Arm-PCR of CDR3 regions. TCRdb reprocessed the multiplex PCR reads via MiXCR and lists one record per CDR3 protein. There are 500,000 to 700,000 distinct CDR3 sequences in the sample; 16% occur only once, and more than 15% lies in the top ten. The sample was also reused in another study, on T cells in Graves' hyperthyroidism and ophthalmopathy. This second study says: Diagnoses rested on clinical symptoms, serum thyroxine and TRAb, thyroid ultrasound and orbital computed tomography. Blood shared most expanded thyroid clonotypes above 0.001.

The TCR sequence derives from a woman aged 25 to 39 with Graves disease. The starting material was peripheral blood mononuclear cells (PBMCs), obtained at new diagnosis, from a patient treated with antithyroid drugs.

The CDR3, as DNA: TGTGCCAGCAGCCCCGGACGGGAGGTCGAGCAGTACTTC. Amino acids: CASSPGREVEQYF. The chain carries TRBV2 and TRBJ2-7, with 7 nucleotides matching TRBD2. V trimming: 6 bases; J trimming: 6 bases; junction bases outside the gene matches: 8. The germline V gene encodes CDR1 SNHLY and CDR2 FYNNEI. The CDR3 has 13 residues.